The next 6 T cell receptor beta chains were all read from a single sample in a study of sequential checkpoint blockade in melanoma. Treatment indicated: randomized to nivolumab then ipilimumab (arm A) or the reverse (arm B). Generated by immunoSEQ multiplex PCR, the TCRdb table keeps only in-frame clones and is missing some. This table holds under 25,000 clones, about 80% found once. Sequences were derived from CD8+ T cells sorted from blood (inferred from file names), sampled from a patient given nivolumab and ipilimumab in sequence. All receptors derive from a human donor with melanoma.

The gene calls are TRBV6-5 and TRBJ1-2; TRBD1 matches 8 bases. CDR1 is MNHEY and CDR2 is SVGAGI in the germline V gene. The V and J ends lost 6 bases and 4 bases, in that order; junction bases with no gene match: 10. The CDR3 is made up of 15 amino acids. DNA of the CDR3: TGTGCCAGCAGCCCGGGACAGGAGACTACCTATGGCTACACCTTC. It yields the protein CASSPGQETTYGYTF.

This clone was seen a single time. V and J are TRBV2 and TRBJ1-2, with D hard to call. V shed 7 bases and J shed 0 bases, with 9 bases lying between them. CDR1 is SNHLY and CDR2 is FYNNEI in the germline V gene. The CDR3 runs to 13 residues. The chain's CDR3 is CASTRGANYGYTF. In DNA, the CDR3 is TGTGCCAGCACCCGCGGAGCTAACTATGGCTACACCTTC.

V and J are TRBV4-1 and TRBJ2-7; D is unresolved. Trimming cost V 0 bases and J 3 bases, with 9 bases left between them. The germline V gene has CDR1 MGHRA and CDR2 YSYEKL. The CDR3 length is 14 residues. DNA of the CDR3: TGCGCCAGCAGCCAAGAGTACCCAGGCTACGAGCAGTACTTC. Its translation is CASSQEYPGYEQYF.

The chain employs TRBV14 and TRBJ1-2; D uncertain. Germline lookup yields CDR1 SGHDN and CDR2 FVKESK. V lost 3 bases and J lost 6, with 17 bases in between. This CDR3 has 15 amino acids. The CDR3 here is CASSHLSKNVDGYTF. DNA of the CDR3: TGTGCCAGCAGCCACCTATCCAAAAATGTGGATGGCTACACCTTC.

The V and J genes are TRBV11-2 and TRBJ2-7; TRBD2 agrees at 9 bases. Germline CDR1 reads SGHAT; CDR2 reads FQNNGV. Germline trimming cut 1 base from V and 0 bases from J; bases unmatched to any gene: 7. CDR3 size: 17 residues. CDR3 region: CASSLGSSGTSSYEQYF. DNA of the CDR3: TGTGCCAGCAGCTTAGGTTCTAGCGGGACCAGCTCCTACGAGCAGTACTTC.

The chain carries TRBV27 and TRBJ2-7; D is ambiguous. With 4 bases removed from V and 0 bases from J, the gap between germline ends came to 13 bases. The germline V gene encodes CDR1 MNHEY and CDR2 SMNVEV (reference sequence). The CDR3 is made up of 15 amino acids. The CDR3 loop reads CASSSTVTDSYEQYF. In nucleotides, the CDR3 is TGTGCCAGCAGTTCCACAGTAACAGACTCCTACGAGCAGTACTTC.